These T cell receptor beta chains were read from a single sample in a study of human T cells and chemical hapten exposure. TCRdb independently ran MiXCR on the RACE reads; one entry per CDR3 protein. The sample has 65,000 to 95,000 distinct CDR3 sequences; about an eighth are singletons. The sample was whole blood, taken in connection with sensitization to the hapten diphenylcyclopropenone (DPC). Receptors were obtained from a woman between 55 and 75 years old with alopecia areata. Some clones in this sample may be carry-over from other donors' samples. Both conserved end residues are part of each CDR3. The order of the fields is V gene, D gene, CDR3 protein. The D gene is left open where the match is weak.

V gene: TRBV2; D gene: NA; CDR3 protein: CASSIYEQYF
V gene: TRBV30; D gene: NA; CDR3 protein: CAWSGGSNQPQHF
V gene: TRBV6-5; D gene: TRBD1; CDR3 protein: CASSYFGQGGSPLHF
V gene: TRBV29-1; D gene: TRBD1; CDR3 protein: CSVRTGESTDTQYF
V gene: TRBV7-2; D gene: NA; CDR3 protein: CASSPGSYMNTEAFF
V gene: TRBV10-3; D gene: NA; CDR3 protein: CAISDSGKGYNEQFF
V gene: TRBV3-1; D gene: NA; CDR3 protein: CASSQAQETQYF
V gene: TRBV5-1; D gene: NA; CDR3 protein: CASSTGLLGNSPLHF
V gene: TRBV7-3; D gene: TRBD1; CDR3 protein: CASSLGTTGARNEQFF
V gene: TRBV28; D gene: TRBD2; CDR3 protein: CASTSSTSGIQYF
V gene: TRBV7-2; D gene: TRBD1; CDR3 protein: CASSTDRVNEQFF
V gene: TRBV20-1; D gene: TRBD2; CDR3 protein: CSARDPSGLAGGGILEQYF
V gene: TRBV20-1; D gene: NA; CDR3 protein: CSATLGGRTSDTQYF
V gene: TRBV7-3; D gene: NA; CDR3 protein: CASSLLGSGTEAFF
V gene: TRBV3-1; D gene: NA; CDR3 protein: CASSQDLVGNTIYF
V gene: TRBV4-2; D gene: NA; CDR3 protein: CASSQERRGNYGYTF
V gene: TRBV5-4; D gene: NA; CDR3 protein: CASSLGAGWNNSPLHF
V gene: TRBV7-6; D gene: NA; CDR3 protein: CASSLGPGGRSYNEQFF
V gene: TRBV19; D gene: NA; CDR3 protein: CASSINRENEQFF
V gene: TRBV25-1; D gene: TRBD1; CDR3 protein: CVSTTAGGYEQYF
V gene: TRBV27; D gene: NA; CDR3 protein: CASRTDISGNTIYF
V gene: TRBV5-1; D gene: TRBD1; CDR3 protein: CASSLGSRDSYGYTF
V gene: TRBV7-3; D gene: NA; CDR3 protein: CASSLWRANTEAFF
V gene: TRBV20-1; D gene: TRBD1; CDR3 protein: CSAPGGEGQPQHF
V gene: TRBV18; D gene: TRBD1; CDR3 protein: CASSPGSGTEFEQFF
V gene: TRBV11-2; D gene: TRBD2; CDR3 protein: CASSLALAGSGDTQYF
V gene: TRBV9; D gene: NA; CDR3 protein: CASSVEQGTLRGYTF
V gene: TRBV2; D gene: NA; CDR3 protein: CASSKRSRDTGELFF
V gene: TRBV12-3/TRBV12-4; D gene: TRBD1; CDR3 protein: CASTLGTGDGYTF
V gene: TRBV12-3/TRBV12-4; D gene: NA; CDR3 protein: CASSFRGTDTQYF
V gene: TRBV7-9; D gene: TRBD1; CDR3 protein: CASSLSQGEAFF
V gene: TRBV2; D gene: NA; CDR3 protein: CASTGFPGSEQYF
V gene: TRBV2; D gene: NA; CDR3 protein: CASSEPIPWGTEAFF
V gene: TRBV5-6; D gene: TRBD1; CDR3 protein: CASSLRDSHNYGYTF
V gene: TRBV7-9; D gene: NA; CDR3 protein: CASTSGAETQYF
V gene: TRBV18; D gene: NA; CDR3 protein: CASSHQELQPEAFF